The 20 T cell receptor beta chains below were found in one sample sequenced in a study of T cell repertoires in cytomegalovirus infection. Each CDR3 protein is one row after TCRdb ran MiXCR on the reads. The sample has 90,000 to 120,000 distinct CDR3 sequences, 35% to 50% seen once. For these TCRs, the target antigens are not known. This sample comprised CD8+ T cells from cultured PBMCs, obtained from culture after CMV antigen stimulation. The origin of the receptors is a human donor in good health (CMV status not recorded). Some clones in this sample may be carry-over from other donors' samples.

The chain links TRBV27 to TRBJ2-1; TRBD2 aligns across 8 bases. The germline V gene has CDR1 MNHEY and CDR2 SMNVEV (reference sequence). V shed 0 bases, J shed 7 bases, and the junction held 8 bases outside the gene matches. There are 16 residues in the CDR3. CDR3 coding DNA: TGTGCCAGCAGTTTATCCCAGCGGGGGTTGGGAAATGAGCAGTTCTTC. It specifies CASSLSQRGLGNEQFF.

In its sample, this clonotype was seen a few times. This sequence joins TRBV6-2 or TRBV6-3 and TRBJ2-1; 12 bases map to TRBD2. J lost 2 bases, V lost 6 bases, and 5 bases had no gene match. This CDR3 is 16 amino acids long. CDR1 MNHEY and CDR2 SVGEGT come from the germline V gene. The CDR3 here is CASSFPSGGAYNEQFF. The CDR3 DNA reads as TGTGCCAGCAGCTTCCCTAGCGGGGGGGCCTACAATGAGCAGTTCTTC.

V and J are TRBV20-1 and TRBJ1-2; no clear D. V gave up 0 bases and J gave up 7 bases, with 6 bases separating them. CDR3 length equals 11 residues. In germline, CDR1 is DFQATT, CDR2 SNEGSKA (reference sequence). CDR3 sequence (DNA): TGCAGTGCTAGAGAGGTCGGTGGCTACACCTTC. Residues: CSAREVGGYTF.

DNA for the CDR3: TGTGCCAGCAGTTTAGCCGGACAGAACGAGCAGTACTTC. It translates to CASSLAGQNEQYF. V is TRBV12-3 or TRBV12-4 and J is TRBJ2-7; TRBD1 might be the D (6 bases). This CDR3 contains 13 residues. Trimming left V 0 bases short and J 5 bases short, with 8 bases between.

The gene calls are TRBV9 and TRBJ2-4, with D possibly being TRBD1 or TRBD2 (6 bases each). Germline V gives CDR1 SGDLS, CDR2 YYNGEE. V was shortened by 0 bases and J by 9 bases, with 10 bases between the two germline ends. This CDR3 contains 13 residues. CDR3 in amino acids: CASSVGGASIQYF. The CDR3 DNA sequence: TGTGCCAGCAGCGTAGGGGGGGCGAGCATTCAGTACTTC.

This clonotype occurred many times. This chain uses TRBV12-3 or TRBV12-4 with TRBJ2-1, with D unclear. This CDR3 spans 15 amino acids. Trimming removed 4 bases at V and 1 base at J, with 11 bases between. The chain's CDR3 is CASSYMAVSYNEQFF. DNA for the CDR3: TGTGCCAGCAGTTACATGGCGGTTTCCTACAATGAGCAGTTCTTC.

This clonotype has a count of ten or more. The chain carries TRBV2 and TRBJ2-2; 9 bases align to TRBD1. Per germline, CDR1 SNHLY and CDR2 FYNNEI. V lost 8 bases, J lost 5 bases, and 3 bases stayed unmatched. The CDR3 length is 13 residues. CDR3 nucleotides: TGTGCCAGCGGACAGGGGAGGACCGGGGAGCTGTTTTTT. Encoded protein: CASGQGRTGELFF. The full variable domain, in which reference TRBV2 and TRBJ2-2 provide the parts outside the CDR3, is EPEVTQTPSHQVTQMGQEVILRCVPISNHLYFYWYRQILGQKVEFLVSFYNNEISEKSEIFDDQFSVERPDGSNFTLKIRSTKLEDSAMYFCASGQGRTGELFFGEGSRLTVL.

The chain has TRBV11-2 and TRBJ2-7, with 7 positions matching TRBD1. The ends lost 4 bases at V and 1 base at J; junction bases unmatched: 7. Germline CDR1 SGHAT, CDR2 FQNNGV. The CDR3 is 15 residues long. The CDR3 is CASSSTGEGSYEQYF. CDR3 nucleotide sequence: TGTGCCAGCAGCTCCACAGGGGAAGGGTCCTACGAGCAGTACTTC.

This clonotype was observed at least ten times. A read error may account for a junction end that differs from germline. The rearrangement uses TRBV7-6 and TRBJ2-2; 8 nucleotides agree with TRBD1. The CDR3 is made up of 15 amino acids. Per germline, CDR1 SGHVS and CDR2 FNYEAQ. In DNA, the CDR3 is TGTGCCAGCAGTTTAGGGACAGGGAACACCGGGGAGCTGTTTTTT. Translating it yields CASSLGTGNTGELFF. The variable domain in full, completed from reference TRBV7-6 and TRBJ2-2, reads GAGVSQSPRYKVTKRGQDVALRCDPISGHVSLYWYRQALGQGPEFLTYFNYEAQQDKSGLPNDRFSAERPEGSISTLTIQRTEQRDSAMYRCASSLGTGNTGELFFGEGSRLTVL.

V and J are TRBV20-1 and TRBJ2-3, with TRBD2 matching over 11 bases. The trim removed 4 bases at V and 2 bases at J, leaving 14 bases unmatched. The CDR3 loop spans 18 amino acids. The germline V gene has CDR1 DFQATT and CDR2 SNEGSKA (reference sequence). CDR3 sequence reads: CSATEQRTSGFTTDTQYF. CDR3 in DNA: TGCAGTGCTACGGAACAGCGGACTAGCGGGTTTACCACAGATACGCAGTATTTT.

V is TRBV6-1 and J is TRBJ2-7, with 8 bases identical to TRBD2. The CDR3 spans 14 residues. The germline V gene encodes CDR1 MNHNS and CDR2 SASEGT. The junction had 9 bases not matched to a gene; V was cut back by 2 bases and J by 9 bases. The CDR3 DNA reads as TGTGCCAGCAGTGAACGGCCTAGCGGGTCGGGGCAGTACTTC. Translated: CASSERPSGSGQYF.

The rearrangement links TRBV3-1 to TRBJ1-1; TRBD1 agrees at 7 bases. Trimming cost V 3 bases and J 0 bases; bases outside gene matches: 10. CDR1 LGHDT and CDR2 YNNKEL come from the germline V gene (reference sequence). The CDR3 is made up of 17 amino acids. The CDR3: CASSQARGGVMNTEAFF. CDR3 bases: TGTGCCAGCAGCCAGGCCAGGGGGGGGGTTATGAACACTGAAGCTTTCTTT.

In its sample, this clonotype was seen once. For the CDR3, the DNA is TGTGCCAGCAGTGAAGCGCTCGGGTACACTGAAGCTTTCTTT. It encodes CASSEALGYTEAFF. V is TRBV2 and J is TRBJ1-1; D ambiguous. This CDR3 is 14 amino acids long. Trimming took off 0 bases at V and 3 bases at J, with 8 bases between the two ends. Germline V lookup: CDR1 SNHLY, CDR2 FYNNEI.

The chain employs TRBV7-2 and TRBJ2-1; 10 bases are shared with TRBD2. V lost 5 bases, J lost 1 base, and 5 bases stayed unmatched. The CDR3 totals 16 residues. Germline CDR1 reads SGHTA; CDR2 reads FQGNSA. This CDR3 reads CASSISGGMSYNEQFF. In nucleotides, the CDR3 is TGTGCCAGCAGCATTAGCGGGGGGATGTCCTACAATGAGCAGTTCTTC.

The sample holds a few counts of this clonotype. The gene calls are TRBV19 and TRBJ2-7; the D is unclear. V was cut by 1 base and J by 0 bases, with 7 bases left in between. CDR3 size: 14 residues. In germline, CDR1 is LNHDA, CDR2 SQIVND (reference sequence). Here the CDR3 DNA reads TGTGCCAGTAGTATAGTAGGCAGCTCCTACGAGCAGTACTTC. Translating it yields CASSIVGSSYEQYF.

This clonotype has only a few counts. The chain is built from TRBV7-6 and TRBJ2-1; 11 bases are shared with TRBD2. J gave up 7 bases and V 2 bases, and 4 bases lay outside the gene matches. Germline CDR1 reads SGHVS; CDR2 reads FNYEAQ. The CDR3 is 15 residues long. The CDR3 sequence is CASSLYLAGGNEQFF. The CDR3 nucleotides read TGTGCCAGCAGCTTATACCTAGCGGGGGGAAATGAGCAGTTCTTC.

The chain is built from TRBV27 and TRBJ1-2; weak D call: TRBD1 (5 bases). Germline CDR1 is MNHEY and CDR2 is SMNVEV (reference sequence). With 3 bases removed from V and 4 bases from J, the gap between germline ends came to 9 bases. The CDR3 consists of 13 residues. For the CDR3, the DNA is TGTGCCAGCAGTTTTTCAGACAGCTATGGCTACACCTTC. Its translation: CASSFSDSYGYTF.

The chain couples TRBV20-1 to TRBJ1-1; D gene uncertain. V lost 2 bases, J lost 1 base, and 2 bases lay in between. The CDR3 loop spans 11 amino acids. Germline V lookup: CDR1 DFQATT, CDR2 SNEGSKA (reference sequence). The CDR3 protein is CSARWNTEAFF. The CDR3 DNA reads as TGCAGTGCTAGATGGAACACTGAAGCTTTCTTT.

This clonotype appeared a few times. The CDR3 reads CASSLSTYRSLYYGYTF. In DNA, the CDR3 is TGTGCCAGCAGCTTATCCACCTACAGGAGTCTTTACTATGGCTACACCTTC. The chain employs TRBV7-2 and TRBJ1-2, with TRBD1 as a possible D gene (5 bases). This CDR3 comprises 17 residues. Germline V gene data show CDR1 as SGHTA and CDR2 as FQGNSA. Trimming cost V 2 bases and J 3 bases, with 19 bases left between them.

The V call is TRBV12-3 or TRBV12-4, the J call TRBJ1-5; D gene ambiguous. This CDR3 has 15 residues. V lost 7 bases and J lost 1, with 14 bases in between. The DNA for the CDR3 is TGTGCCAGCACCATCATTTCTCCGAGCAATCAGCCCCAGCATTTT. Translation gives CASTIISPSNQPQHF.